Listed here is a single TCR beta chain. Per the germline V gene, CDR1 is LGHNA and CDR2 is YSLEER. CDR3 size: 15 residues. The J segment lost 3 bases and the V segment lost 3 bases, leaving 6 bases of the junction unmatched. The sample comes from a study of T cells after yellow fever vaccination. TCRdb analysed the 5' RACE reads with MiXCR anew, one entry per CDR3 protein. The sample records 350,000 to 550,000 distinct CDR3 sequences, roughly a sixth being singletons. Sequences were derived from PBMCs, sampled before the yellow fever booster vaccination. The chain links TRBV4-3 to TRBJ2-7, with 9 bases aligning to TRBD2. The clonotype originates from a man aged 18 to 29 who received the YFV17D yellow fever vaccine. CDR3 loop: CASSHSGGPYYEQYF. For the CDR3, the DNA is TGCGCCAGCAGCCACAGCGGGGGGCCCTACTACGAGCAGTACTTC.